Given below is one T cell receptor (beta chain) in context. Antigen: not known. The data were obtained in a study of cytomegalovirus exposure and HLA in healthy donors. As for the study in general: When 398 donors were genotyped, 80% to 90% of them were found to fall in the Caucasian-associated ancestry cluster. Study-level findings and limits: Cytomegalovirus status, reportedly, was diagnosed with high specificity and sensitivity by the classifier. An analysis was carried out later, and it reportedly showed fewer N-insertions in an Asian-associated ancestry cluster than the approximately 700-donor mean.

Use of 60 Vbeta and 13 Jbeta primers characterized the PCR. Sequenced by immunoSEQ multiplex PCR; TCRdb stores in-frame clones only, minus some. The sample lists approximately 240,000 clones; 70% to 85% were seen once. The clonotype was recovered from a woman in her sixties or seventies in good health and CMV-seropositive. The sample taken for sequencing was PBMCs.

CDR3: CAWMTGYYGYTF. For the CDR3, the DNA is TGTGCCTGGATGACAGGGTACTATGGCTACACCTTC. The chain couples TRBV30 to TRBJ1-2, with 7 bases lining up with TRBD1. This CDR3 comprises 12 residues. Germline V gene sequence: CDR1 GTSNPN, CDR2 SVGIG (reference sequence). The trim removed 4 bases at V and 3 bases at J, leaving 2 bases unmatched.